These 19 T cell receptor beta chains were all obtained from the same sample, sequenced in a study of tumor-infiltrating lymphocytes in primary liver carcinoma. TCR beta cDNA was made from around 460 ng total RNA with a constant-region primer. A slightly modified ARM-PCR protocol with three nested multiplex PCR rounds produced these TCR beta libraries. A C-beta reverse primer was combined with TRBV1-TRBV30 forward primers in the first two PCR rounds, and each round had 9 to 10 cycles. One entry per CDR3 protein, called by TCRdb with MiXCR from the multiplex PCR reads. Found here are hundreds of thousands of distinct CDR3 sequences, around 50% of them singletons; the top ten hold approximately 17%. Germline DNA was also extracted, while the blood RNA originated from unsorted whole blood. The sample consisted of peripheral blood. The receptor source for this set is a woman in her twenties or thirties with primary liver carcinoma and hepatitis B virus infection.

The rearrangement uses TRBV10-3 and TRBJ2-7; TRBD2 agrees at 13 bases. Germline CDR1 reads ENHRY; CDR2 reads SYGVKD. J lost 2 bases, V lost 10 bases, and 2 bases had no gene match. The CDR3 is 13 residues long. The CDR3 protein is CATGLAGAYEQYF. The CDR3 nucleotides read TGTGCCACTGGACTAGCGGGAGCCTACGAGCAGTACTTC.

The DNA of the CDR3 is TGTGCCAGCAGCAGGGGGCGGGGGGAGACCCAGTACTTC. Translating it yields CASSRGRGETQYF. This chain joins TRBV6-5 and TRBJ2-5, with D possibly TRBD1 on 8 matching bases. The germline V gene encodes CDR1 MNHEY and CDR2 SVGAGI. Trimming cost V 6 bases and J 5 bases, with 13 bases left between them. The CDR3 is 13 residues long.

A remark on this clonotype: Possible read error: a much larger clone is one base away. The rearrangement joins TRBV6-6 to TRBJ2-5; D remains unclear. The CDR3 has 12 amino acids. Germline V gene sequence: CDR1 MNHNY, CDR2 SVGAGI (reference sequence). The CDR3 region has the DNA TGTGCCAGCAGTTATAGACAAGAGAACCAGTACTTC. Translating it yields CASSYRQENQYF.

On this clonotype: With a much larger clone just one base away, this may be a read error. The genes are TRBV29-1 and TRBJ2-3; no reliable D call. Per the germline V gene, CDR1 is SQVTM and CDR2 is ANQGSEA. This CDR3 spans 14 amino acids. Trimming cost V 7 bases and J 2 bases, with 16 bases left between them. The DNA for the CDR3 is TGCAGCGCCCACCACCCTGCTAACACAGATACGCAGTATTTT. Its translation is CSAHHPANTDTQYF.

This clonotype was detected only once. Germline is not matched at one junction end, which may reflect a read error. The chain recombines TRBV11-1 with TRBJ2-7, with D tentatively TRBD1 or TRBD2 (5 bases each). The CDR3 consists of 15 residues. CDR1 and CDR2 from the germline V gene are SGHAT and FQDESV (reference sequence). The DNA for the CDR3 is TGTGCCAGCAGCCCTGCCGTGGGGGTGCAAAACGTGCAGTATTTC. Its protein product is CASSPAVGVQNVQYF.

The chain uses TRBV28 and TRBJ2-3; the D gene could be TRBD1 or TRBD2 (5 bases each). The germline V gene has CDR1 MDHEN and CDR2 SYDVKM. The length of the CDR3 is 19 residues. V shed 5 bases and J shed 5 bases, with 29 bases lying between them. In DNA form, the CDR3 reads TGTGCCAGCAGTCCTATATATCCTACAGCGGCAGGGACGCGAGATACGCAGTATTTT. It codes for CASSPIYPTAAGTRDTQYF.

This clonotype came up many times. This sequence joins TRBV12-3 or TRBV12-4 and TRBJ2-2, with D tentatively TRBD2 (5 bases). V was pared by 5 bases and J by 4 bases, with 14 bases between. The CDR3 is 15 residues long. In nucleotides, the CDR3 is TGTGCCAGCAGTCCACCGGGTGGAGGCACCGGGGAGCTGTTTTTT. Encoded protein: CASSPPGGGTGELFF.

This sequence joins TRBV11-3 and TRBJ2-1; perhaps TRBD1 as D (5 bases). The CDR3 extends over 15 amino acids. V lost 5 bases, J lost 5 bases, and 16 bases lay in between. Germline V lookup: CDR1 SGHNT, CDR2 YENEEA. As DNA, the CDR3 is TGTGCCAGCAGCCAACAGGACAATGGGAACAATGAGCAGTTCTTC. Amino acid sequence: CASSQQDNGNNEQFF.

The chain couples TRBV6-2 or TRBV6-3 to TRBJ2-7; no reliable D call. The germline gives CDR1 MNHEY, CDR2 SVGEGT. The CDR3 consists of 12 residues. V was pared by 7 bases and J by 5 bases, with 12 bases between. The CDR3 coding sequence is TGTGCCAGCACCTCCCCAAGTGACGAGCAGTACTTC. Protein sequence: CASTSPSDEQYF.

The V call is TRBV28, the J call TRBJ2-2; D ambiguous. The CDR3 spans 13 residues. The germline CDR1 and CDR2 sequences are MDHEN and SYDVKM. V dropped 7 bases and J dropped 7 bases, with 13 bases sitting between them. CDR3 coding DNA: TGTGCCAGCATCCCAATCGGCGGCGGGGAGCTGTTTTTT. Its translation is CASIPIGGGELFF.

A note on this clonotype: A much larger clone is a single base away; this may be a read error. The genes are TRBV4-1 and TRBJ1-1, with 7 bases lining up with TRBD1. The V gene's germline CDR1 is MGHRA and CDR2 YSYEKL. The length of the CDR3 is 16 residues. V shed 10 bases and J 0 bases; nucleotides not matched to a gene: 14. CDR3 nucleotide sequence: TGCGCCAACACCCATACAGGGGTAGGGATGAACACTGAAGCTTTCTTT. The encoded protein is CANTHTGVGMNTEAFF.

The genes are TRBV30 and TRBJ1-1; maybe TRBD1 (6 bases). The CDR3 length is 15 residues. V shed 5 bases and J shed 1 base, with 17 bases lying between them. Germline V lookup: CDR1 GTSNPN, CDR2 SVGIG (reference sequence). In DNA, the CDR3 is TGTGCCTGGGACACATGGGGACAAGCGAACACTGAAGCTTTCTTT. It is translated as CAWDTWGQANTEAFF.

A few counts support this clonotype. The rearrangement joins TRBV10-3 to TRBJ2-7; D call uncertain. V was trimmed by 4 bases and J by 4 bases, leaving 14 bases between them. This CDR3 comprises 14 residues. Germline assignment: CDR1 ENHRY and CDR2 SYGVKD. The CDR3 protein is CAISGAPTIYEQYF. The CDR3 coding sequence is TGTGCCATCAGTGGGGCCCCTACCATTTACGAGCAGTACTTC.

The V call is TRBV29-1, the J call TRBJ1-1; maybe TRBD1 (5 bases). The CDR3 loop spans 14 amino acids. Germline lookup yields CDR1 SQVTM and CDR2 ANQGSEA. Trimming took off 2 bases at V and 0 bases at J, with 10 bases between the two ends. The CDR3 coding sequence is TGCAGCGTTGAACAGGGAATCATGAACACTGAAGCTTTCTTT. Translation: CSVEQGIMNTEAFF. Full variable domain (outside the CDR3, taken from reference TRBV29-1 and TRBJ1-1): SAVISQKPSRDICQRGTSLTIQCQVDSQVTMMFWYRQQPGQSLTLIATANQGSEATYESGFVIDKFPISRPNLTFSTLTVSNMSPEDSSIYLCSVEQGIMNTEAFFGQGTRLTVV.

About this clonotype itself: This may be a read error: a much more frequent sequence differs by one nucleotide. The rearrangement joins TRBV4-1 to TRBJ2-2; D is possibly TRBD1 (6 bases). CDR3 size: 18 residues. Germline V CDR1 and CDR2: MGHRA, YSYEKL. V shed 4 bases and J shed 1 base, with 19 bases lying between them. The CDR3 DNA reads TGCGCCAGCAGCCCCGACGGATACAGGGTGAGGAACACCGGGGAGCTGTTTTTT. Its translation is CASSPDGYRVRNTGELFF.

Regarding this clonotype: At one boundary the junction diverges from the germline segment, which might be a read error. The V gene is TRBV29-1, the J gene TRBJ1-2; the D gene is possibly TRBD1 (5 bases). Germline V gene lookup returns CDR1 SQVTM and CDR2 ANQGSEA. The CDR3 is 13 amino acids. The CDR3 loop reads CSVRDSTNYSYTF. The CDR3 nucleotides read TGCAGCGTCCGAGACAGCACTAACTATAGCTACACCTTC.

This clonotype has at least ten counts. The rearrangement joins TRBV11-2 to TRBJ2-7, with D unresolved. The CDR3 is 13 residues long. The V gene's germline CDR1 is SGHAT and CDR2 FQNNGV. The ends were cut back, 2 bases at V and 1 base at J, with 6 bases in the middle. DNA of the CDR3: TGTGCCAGCAGCTTATCCGGGTCCTACGAGCAGTACTTC. This gives the protein CASSLSGSYEQYF.

This clonotype was counted many times. The V and J genes are TRBV11-3 and TRBJ2-5; D perhaps matches TRBD2 (5 bases). The CDR3 is 15 residues long. Germline V gene data show CDR1 as SGHNT and CDR2 as YENEEA. V dropped 0 bases and J dropped 1 base, with 9 bases sitting between them. This CDR3 reads CASSLDGGSQETQYF. The CDR3 nucleotides are TGTGCCAGCAGCTTAGATGGCGGGTCCCAAGAGACCCAGTACTTC.

V gene TRBV6-5 combines with J gene TRBJ2-7; 7 nucleotides agree with TRBD1. Per the germline V gene, CDR1 is MNHEY and CDR2 is SVGAGI. The CDR3 extends over 14 amino acids. After removal of 4 bases from V and 6 bases from J, the junction contained 9 bases not matched to a gene. CDR3 sequence (DNA): TGTGCCAGCAGTTCCCCCGACAGGGTGGGCGAGCAGTACTTC. Amino acids: CASSSPDRVGEQYF.